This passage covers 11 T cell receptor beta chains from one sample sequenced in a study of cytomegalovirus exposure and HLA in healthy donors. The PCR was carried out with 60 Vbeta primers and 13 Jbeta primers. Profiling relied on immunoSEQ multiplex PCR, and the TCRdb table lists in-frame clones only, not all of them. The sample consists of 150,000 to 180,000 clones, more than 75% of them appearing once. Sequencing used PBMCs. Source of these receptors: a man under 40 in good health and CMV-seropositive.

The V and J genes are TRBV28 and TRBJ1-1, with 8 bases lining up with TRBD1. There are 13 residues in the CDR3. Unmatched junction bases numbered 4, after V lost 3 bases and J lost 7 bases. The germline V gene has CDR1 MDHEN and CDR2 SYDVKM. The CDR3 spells CASSFRDRSEAFF. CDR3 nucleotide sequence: TGTGCCAGCAGTTTCCGGGACAGGAGTGAAGCTTTCTTT.

The chain's CDR3 is CASSREGTVIPVLTF. CDR3 nucleotide sequence: TGTGCCAGCAGCAGGGAAGGGACTGTGATTCCCGTCCTGACTTTC. The rearrangement uses TRBV5-4 and TRBJ2-6, with TRBD2 as a possible D gene (6 bases). V dropped 4 bases and J dropped 12 bases, with 20 bases sitting between them. CDR1 SGHNT and CDR2 YYREEE come from the germline V gene (reference sequence). The CDR3 covers 15 residues.

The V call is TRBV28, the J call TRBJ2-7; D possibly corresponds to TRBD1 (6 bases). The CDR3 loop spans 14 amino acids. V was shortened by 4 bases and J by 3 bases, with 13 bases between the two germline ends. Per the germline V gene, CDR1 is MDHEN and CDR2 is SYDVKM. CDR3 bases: TGTGCCAGCAGTTGGACTGGGGGCGTCTACGAGCAGTACTTC. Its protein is CASSWTGGVYEQYF.

CDR3 nucleotides: TGTGCCAGCAGTCCGCCCGGGGTCGTTAACTATGGCTACACCTTC. The encoded protein is CASSPPGVVNYGYTF. The chain couples TRBV28 to TRBJ1-2; D is uncertain. The CDR3 sequence is 15 residues long. CDR1 and CDR2 (germline): MDHEN, SYDVKM. V was trimmed by 5 bases and J by 1 base, leaving 14 bases between them.

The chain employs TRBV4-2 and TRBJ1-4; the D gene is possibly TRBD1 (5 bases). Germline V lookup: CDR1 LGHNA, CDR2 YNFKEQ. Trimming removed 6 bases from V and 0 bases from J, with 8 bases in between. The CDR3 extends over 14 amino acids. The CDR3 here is CASRQGSTNEKLFF. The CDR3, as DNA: TGTGCCAGCAGGCAGGGTTCAACTAATGAAAAACTGTTTTTT.

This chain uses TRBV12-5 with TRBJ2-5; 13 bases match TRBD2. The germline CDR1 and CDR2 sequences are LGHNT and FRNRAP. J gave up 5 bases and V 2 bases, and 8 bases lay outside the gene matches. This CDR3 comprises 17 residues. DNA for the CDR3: TGTGCTAGTGGTTTGCGGACTAGCGGGAGAATCTCGGAGACCCAGTACTTC. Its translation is CASGLRTSGRISETQYF.

CDR3 residues: CASSQAGVYNEQFF. CDR3 coding DNA: TGTGCCAGCAGCCAAGCGGGGGTATACAATGAGCAGTTCTTC. The chain employs TRBV13 and TRBJ2-1; TRBD2 matches 8 bases. The CDR3 spans 14 residues. V shed 5 bases and J 4 bases; nucleotides not matched to a gene: 4. The germline gives CDR1 PRHDT, CDR2 FYEKMQ (reference sequence).

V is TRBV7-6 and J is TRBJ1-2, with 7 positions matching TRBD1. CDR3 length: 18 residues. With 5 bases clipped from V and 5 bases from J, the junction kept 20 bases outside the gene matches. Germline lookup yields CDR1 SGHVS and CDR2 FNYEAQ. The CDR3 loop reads CASSPQEGQSFAGYGYTF. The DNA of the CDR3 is TGTGCCAGCAGCCCCCAAGAGGGACAGTCTTTTGCGGGGTATGGCTACACCTTC.

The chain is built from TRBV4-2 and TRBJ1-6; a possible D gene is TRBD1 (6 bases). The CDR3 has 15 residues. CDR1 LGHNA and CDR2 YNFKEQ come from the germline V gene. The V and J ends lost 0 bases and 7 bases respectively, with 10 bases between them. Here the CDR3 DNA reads TGTGCCAGCAGCCAAGAATCAGGGGCCAATTCACCCCTCCACTTT. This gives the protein CASSQESGANSPLHF.

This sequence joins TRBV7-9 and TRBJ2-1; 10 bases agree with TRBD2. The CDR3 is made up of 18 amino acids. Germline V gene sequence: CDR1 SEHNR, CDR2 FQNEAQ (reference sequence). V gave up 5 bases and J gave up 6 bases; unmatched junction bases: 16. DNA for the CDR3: TGTGCCAGCAGCCCCGCTAGCGGGAGCGTTCGGGAGGGCAATGAGCAGTTCTTC. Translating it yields CASSPASGSVREGNEQFF.

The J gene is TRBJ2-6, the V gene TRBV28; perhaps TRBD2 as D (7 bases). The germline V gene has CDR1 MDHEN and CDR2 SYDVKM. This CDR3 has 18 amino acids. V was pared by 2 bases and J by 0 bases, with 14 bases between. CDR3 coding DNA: TGTGCCAGCAGTTTAGGGGGGGCCTCAGGCTCTGGGGCCAACGTCCTGACTTTC. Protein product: CASSLGGASGSGANVLTF.